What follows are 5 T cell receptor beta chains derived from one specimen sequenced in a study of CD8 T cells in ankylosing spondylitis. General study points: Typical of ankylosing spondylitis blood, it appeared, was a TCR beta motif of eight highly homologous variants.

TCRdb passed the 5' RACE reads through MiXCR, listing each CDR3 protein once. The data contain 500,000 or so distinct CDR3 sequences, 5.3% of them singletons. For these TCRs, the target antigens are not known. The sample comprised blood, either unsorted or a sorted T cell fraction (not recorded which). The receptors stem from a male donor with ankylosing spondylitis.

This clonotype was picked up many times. The CDR3 is CSVSGVDNEQFF. In DNA, the CDR3 is TGCAGCGTTAGCGGCGTCGATAATGAGCAGTTCTTC. This chain uses TRBV29-1 with TRBJ2-1, with D possibly being TRBD2 (5 bases). Germline V lookup: CDR1 SQVTM, CDR2 ANQGSEA. V lost 5 bases to trimming and J lost 7 bases, with 12 bases between them. The CDR3 runs 12 residues.

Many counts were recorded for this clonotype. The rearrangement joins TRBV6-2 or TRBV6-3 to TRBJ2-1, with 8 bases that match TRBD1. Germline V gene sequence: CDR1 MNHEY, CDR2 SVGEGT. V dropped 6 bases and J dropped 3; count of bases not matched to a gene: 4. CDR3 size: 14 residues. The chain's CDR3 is CASRDRGFYNEQFF. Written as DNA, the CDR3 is TGTGCCAGCAGAGACAGGGGCTTCTACAATGAGCAGTTCTTC.

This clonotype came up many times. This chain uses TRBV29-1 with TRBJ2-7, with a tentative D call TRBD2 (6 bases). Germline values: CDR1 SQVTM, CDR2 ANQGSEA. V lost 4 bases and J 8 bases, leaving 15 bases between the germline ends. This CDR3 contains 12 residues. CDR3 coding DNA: TGCAGCGTTGGGACGGAGGGCGGGCAGCAGTACTTC. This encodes CSVGTEGGQQYF.

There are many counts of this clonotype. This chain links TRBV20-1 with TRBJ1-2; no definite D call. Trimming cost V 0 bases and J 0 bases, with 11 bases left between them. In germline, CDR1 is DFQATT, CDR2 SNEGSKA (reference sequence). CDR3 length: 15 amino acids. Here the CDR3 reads CSARDQRRPNYGYTF. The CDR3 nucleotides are TGCAGTGCTAGAGATCAAAGGCGCCCTAACTATGGCTACACCTTC.

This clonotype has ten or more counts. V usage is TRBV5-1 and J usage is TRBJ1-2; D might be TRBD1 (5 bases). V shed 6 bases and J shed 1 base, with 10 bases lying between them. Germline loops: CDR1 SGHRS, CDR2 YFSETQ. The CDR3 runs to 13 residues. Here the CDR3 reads CASKRDGNYGYTF. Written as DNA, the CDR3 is TGCGCCAGCAAAAGGGACGGTAACTATGGCTACACCTTC.